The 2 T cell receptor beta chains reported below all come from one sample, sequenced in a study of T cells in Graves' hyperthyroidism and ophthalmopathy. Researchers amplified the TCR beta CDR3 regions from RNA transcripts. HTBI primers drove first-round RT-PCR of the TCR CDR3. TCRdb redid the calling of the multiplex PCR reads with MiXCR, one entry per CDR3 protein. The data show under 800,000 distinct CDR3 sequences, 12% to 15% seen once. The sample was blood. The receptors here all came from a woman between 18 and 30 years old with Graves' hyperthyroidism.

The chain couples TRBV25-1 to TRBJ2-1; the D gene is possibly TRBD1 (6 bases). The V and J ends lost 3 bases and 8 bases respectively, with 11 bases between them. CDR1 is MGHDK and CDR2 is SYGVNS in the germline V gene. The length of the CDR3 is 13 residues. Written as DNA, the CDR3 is TGTGCCAGCAGTGAGGCACAGGGCCATGAGCAGTTCTTC. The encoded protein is CASSEAQGHEQFF. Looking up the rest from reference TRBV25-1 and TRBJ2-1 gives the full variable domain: EADIYQTPRYLVIGTGKKITLECSQTMGHDKMYWYQQDPGMELHLIHYSYGVNSTEKGDLSSESTVSRIRTEHFPLTLESARPSHTSQYLCASSEAQGHEQFFGPGTRLTVL.

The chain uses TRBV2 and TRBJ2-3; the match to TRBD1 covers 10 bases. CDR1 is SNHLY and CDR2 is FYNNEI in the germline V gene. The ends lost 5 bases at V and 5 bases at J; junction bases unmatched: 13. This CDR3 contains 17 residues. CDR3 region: CASSYRSVGQGRDTQYF. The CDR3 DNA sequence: TGTGCCAGCAGTTACAGAAGTGTGGGACAGGGGAGAGATACGCAGTATTTT. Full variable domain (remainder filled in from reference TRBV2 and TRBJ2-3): EPEVTQTPSHQVTQMGQEVILRCVPISNHLYFYWYRQILGQKVEFLVSFYNNEISEKSEIFDDQFSVERPDGSNFTLKIRSTKLEDSAMYFCASSYRSVGQGRDTQYFGPGTRLTVL.